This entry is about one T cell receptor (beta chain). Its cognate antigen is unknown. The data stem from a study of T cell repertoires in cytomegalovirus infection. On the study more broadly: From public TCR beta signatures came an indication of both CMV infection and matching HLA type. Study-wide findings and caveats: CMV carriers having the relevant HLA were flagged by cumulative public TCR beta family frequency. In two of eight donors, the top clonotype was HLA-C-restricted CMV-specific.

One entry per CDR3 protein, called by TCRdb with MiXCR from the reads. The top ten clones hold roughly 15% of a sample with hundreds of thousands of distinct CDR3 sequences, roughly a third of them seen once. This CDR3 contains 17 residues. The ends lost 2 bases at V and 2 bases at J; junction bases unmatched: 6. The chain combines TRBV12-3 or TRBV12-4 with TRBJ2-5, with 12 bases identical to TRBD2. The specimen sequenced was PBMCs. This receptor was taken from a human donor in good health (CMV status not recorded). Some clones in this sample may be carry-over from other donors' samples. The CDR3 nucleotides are TGTGCCAGCAGTTTACGTCCGGGACTAGCGGGTCAAGAGACCCAGTACTTC. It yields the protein CASSLRPGLAGQETQYF.